This T cell receptor (beta chain) originates from a study of OX40 agonist ivuxolimab in advanced cancers. Across the whole study: Cohort: approximately 83% men, mean age approximately 66, aged about 20 to 90. Under the entry rules, prior anti-PD-1, anti-PD-L1 or anti-CTLA-4 therapy was allowed, and approximately 40% had some. Study findings and constraints: Antigen targets of the expanded peripheral T cells went undetermined. CD8+ T cells averaged more expanded clones than CD4+.

This clone was found once. What it binds is unknown. Only in-frame clones appear in the TCRdb table, and some are missing; sequencing was by immunoSEQ multiplex PCR. The repertoire has 120,000 or so clones, approximately 89% of them found once; the top ten carry around 0.26%. Trimming took 2 bases from V and 1 from J; bases not matched to a gene: 11. This CDR3 has 19 amino acids. Per the germline V gene, CDR1 is LNHDA and CDR2 is SQIVND (reference sequence). The J gene is TRBJ2-7, the V gene TRBV19, with 13 bases fitting TRBD2. Source: CD4+ or CD8+ T cells sorted from blood, taken in a trial of the OX40 agonist ivuxolimab. The source of this sequence is an adult with an advanced solid tumor such as melanoma, head and neck, liver or kidney cancer. The CDR3 DNA reads TGTGCCAGTAGTATAATTCCGCGCGGGACTAGCGGGATTTCCTACGAGCAGTACTTC. Its protein product is CASSIIPRGTSGISYEQYF.